This paragraph reports one T cell receptor beta chain. Its antigen is as yet unknown. At sampling all donors were nominally healthy, likely with unrecorded immune exposures. Primers: 60 Vbeta forward and 13 Jbeta reverse. Sequenced by immunoSEQ multiplex PCR; TCRdb stores in-frame clones only, minus some. Altogether approximately 150,000 clones are present, approximately 84% being singletons, with the ten largest covering under 1.1%. CDR1 is SGHTS, CDR2 YDEGEE, per germline. V was cut by 4 bases and J by 5 bases, with 15 bases left in between. This CDR3 has 14 amino acids. The data were obtained in a study of cytomegalovirus exposure and HLA in healthy donors. Broader study findings: TCR beta chains numbering more than 150 were designated cytomegalovirus-associated.

The sequence came from a man aged 25-45 years in good health and CMV-seronegative. Sequencing was done on a sample of PBMCs. The chain couples TRBV5-8 to TRBJ1-1, with no clear D. CDR3 residues: CASSPRPGWTEAFF. The CDR3 DNA is TGTGCCAGCAGCCCGAGGCCCGGGTGGACTGAAGCTTTCTTT.